This passage covers 17 T cell receptor beta chains from one sample sequenced in a study of blood T cells in healthy people across ages. Then a second PCR, running roughly 7 to 11 cycles, was carried out with a sample-barcoded 5' primer and a J-beta primer mix. TCRdb passed the 5' RACE reads through MiXCR, listing each CDR3 protein once. The data show roughly 800,000 distinct CDR3 sequences, over 45% seen once. Sequencing used blood. The receptors originated from a man between 25 and 39 years old in good health.

CDR3 sequence reads: CASSVNRGNEQFF. The CDR3 nucleotides read TGTGCCAGCAGCGTAAATCGAGGGAATGAGCAGTTCTTC. The chain couples TRBV7-9 to TRBJ2-1; a weak D match, TRBD2 (5 bases). This CDR3 region has 13 residues. V dropped 5 bases and J dropped 7 bases, with 12 bases sitting between them. Looked up from germline, CDR1 is SEHNR and CDR2 is FQNEAQ (reference sequence).

In DNA form, the CDR3 reads TGTGCCAGCAGCCCACGAATCGGGGGAGAGGGCTACACCTTC. This encodes CASSPRIGGEGYTF. V usage is TRBV3-1 and J usage is TRBJ1-2; D is perhaps TRBD1 (5 bases). The germline gives CDR1 LGHDT, CDR2 YNNKEL (reference sequence). The CDR3 has 14 amino acids. V dropped 4 bases and J dropped 8 bases, with 17 bases sitting between them.

The J gene is TRBJ1-5, the V gene TRBV6-2 or TRBV6-3; no firm D call. CDR1 and CDR2 from the germline V gene are MNHEY and SVGEGT. This CDR3 spans 14 amino acids. The V and J ends lost 6 bases and 7 bases respectively, with 16 bases between them. The CDR3 region is CASRRALGRQPQHF. Written as DNA, the CDR3 is TGTGCCAGCAGACGTGCGCTAGGGAGGCAGCCCCAGCATTTT.

The chain couples TRBV29-1 to TRBJ2-1, with a tentative D call TRBD2 (6 bases). The germline CDR1 and CDR2 sequences are SQVTM and ANQGSEA. This CDR3 contains 14 residues. V was shortened by 3 bases and J by 4 bases, with 13 bases between the two germline ends. CDR3 DNA: TGCAGCGTTGATCGAGCGGGCGCTTACAATGAGCAGTTCTTC. Its translation is CSVDRAGAYNEQFF.

The chain is built from TRBV2 and TRBJ2-1; 9 bases fit TRBD1. CDR1 and CDR2 (germline): SNHLY, FYNNEI. The CDR3 covers 13 residues. J lost 5 bases, V lost 4 bases, and 0 bases had no gene match. The DNA of the CDR3 is TGTGCCAGCAGTGGGACAGGGGACAATGAGCAGTTCTTC. It translates to CASSGTGDNEQFF.

The chain has TRBV12-3 or TRBV12-4 and TRBJ2-7, with TRBD1 matching 7 bases. The CDR3 runs 13 residues. The J segment lost 3 bases and the V segment lost 7 bases, leaving 6 bases of the junction unmatched. CDR3: CASKDRAYYEQYF. In DNA form, the CDR3 reads TGTGCCAGCAAAGACAGGGCCTACTACGAGCAGTACTTC.

The rearrangement joins TRBV7-9 to TRBJ2-3; TRBD2 matches 8 bases. The CDR3 covers 14 residues. V lost 4 bases and J lost 2; bases outside the gene matches: 2. Germline assignment: CDR1 SEHNR and CDR2 FQNEAQ (reference sequence). CDR3 bases: TGTGCCAGCAGCTACGGACTAGCCACAGATACGCAGTATTTT. This translates into CASSYGLATDTQYF.

Notes on this clonotype: At one end, the junction sequence differs from germline, possibly due to a read error. This chain links TRBV29-1 with TRBJ2-7, with 7 bases that match TRBD2. Near its end, the DNA agrees better with TRBJ2-5, so the J call may be wrong. Germline V gives CDR1 SQVTM, CDR2 ANQGSEA. There are 15 residues in the CDR3. In nucleotides, the CDR3 is TGCAGCGTTGGGGGGAGGGGAGGAGACCAACAGACCCAGTACTTC. This sequence encodes CSVGGRGGDQQTQYF.

The chain joins TRBV27 to TRBJ2-4; 7 nucleotides align to TRBD1. The DNA end is a closer match to TRBJ2-7, so the J assignment may be wrong. Germline-derived CDR1 and CDR2 are MNHEY and SMNVEV (reference sequence). This CDR3 comprises 18 residues. CDR3 region: CASSRLPKTGKNLYEQYF. In DNA, the CDR3 is TGTGCCAGCAGCCGGCTTCCGAAGACAGGGAAGAACCTCTACGAGCAGTACTTC.

DNA of the CDR3: TGCAGCGTTGATACAAATAGGGGGAATGAGCAGTTCTTC. Protein sequence: CSVDTNRGNEQFF. The chain uses TRBV29-1 and TRBJ2-1; D perhaps matches TRBD1 (6 bases). The CDR3 has 13 amino acids. V lost 3 bases and J 7 bases, leaving 13 bases between the germline ends. Germline lookup yields CDR1 SQVTM and CDR2 ANQGSEA.

The rearrangement links TRBV6-6 to TRBJ2-5; a possible D gene is TRBD1 (6 bases). V was trimmed by 2 bases and J by 2 bases, leaving 15 bases between them. The CDR3 consists of 16 residues. Germline assignment: CDR1 MNHNY and CDR2 SVGAGI (reference sequence). CDR3 amino acids: CASSYTIGQKQETQYF. In DNA form, the CDR3 reads TGTGCCAGCAGTTACACAATCGGACAGAAACAAGAGACCCAGTACTTC.

This rearrangement joins TRBV5-5 to TRBJ2-7; D possibly corresponds to TRBD1 (5 bases). This CDR3 comprises 18 residues. The germline V gene encodes CDR1 SGHKS and CDR2 YYEKEE (reference sequence). Trimming pared 4 bases from V and 0 bases from J, leaving 23 bases between. Here the CDR3 DNA reads TGTGCCAGCAGCACAGAAAAGTTGGGGCTTCTAAGCTCCTACGAGCAGTACTTC. This encodes CASSTEKLGLLSSYEQYF.

This clonotype was seen more than once but under ten times. The genes are TRBV20-1 and TRBJ2-7; D not certain. Trimming pared 3 bases from V and 5 bases from J, leaving 11 bases between. Germline V CDR1 and CDR2: DFQATT, SNEGSKA (reference sequence). CDR3 length equals 12 residues. The CDR3 DNA is TGCAGTGCTAGTGCCAGTAACGACGAGCAGTACTTC. This gives the protein CSASASNDEQYF.

V is TRBV5-1 and J is TRBJ2-3; possible D gene TRBD2, 5 bases. The CDR3 sequence is 15 residues long. The germline gives CDR1 SGHRS, CDR2 YFSETQ. V gave up 3 bases and J gave up 4 bases, with 15 bases separating them. CDR3 DNA: TGCGCCAGCAGCTCCACTAACGGGATAGCAGATACGCAGTATTTT. Encoded protein: CASSSTNGIADTQYF.

This clonotype has a handful of counts. CDR3 protein: CASTTGSYEQYF. The CDR3 DNA reads TGTGCCAGCACGACCGGTTCCTACGAGCAGTACTTC. The V gene is TRBV6-1, the J gene TRBJ2-7; D is unclear. From germline, CDR1 is MNHNS and CDR2 SASEGT. The CDR3 runs to 12 residues. V shed 7 bases and J shed 1 base, with 8 bases lying between them.

The V call is TRBV20-1, the J call TRBJ1-4, with D maybe TRBD1 (5 bases). V lost 6 bases to trimming and J lost 7 bases, with 18 bases between them. The CDR3 covers 14 residues. Germline-derived CDR1 and CDR2 are DFQATT and SNEGSKA (reference sequence). The CDR3 DNA reads as TGCAGTGCCCCGGGCGGGGGTGTTGTTGAAAAACTGTTTTTT. The encoded protein is CSAPGGGVVEKLFF.

V usage is TRBV12-5 and J usage is TRBJ2-1, with a tentative D call TRBD2 (6 bases). The germline CDR1 and CDR2 sequences are LGHNT and FRNRAP. V was pared by 3 bases and J by 3 bases, with 12 bases between. The CDR3 is made up of 15 amino acids. CDR3 residues: CASGLYGRFYNEQFF. The CDR3 DNA sequence: TGTGCTAGTGGTTTATACGGGAGATTCTACAATGAGCAGTTCTTC.